The sequence of this T cell receptor (beta chain) was determined in a study of regulatory T cells in long-lasting Graves disease. V was pared by 5 bases and J by 4 bases, with 17 bases between. Germline CDR1 is SEHNR and CDR2 is FQNEAQ (reference sequence). This CDR3 spans 15 amino acids. This clonotype occurred once. Time point in this sample: newly diagnosed GD, antithyroid drugs for less than 3 months. RNA isolated from PBMCs was used to make the TCR library. Through Arm-PCR of CDR3 regions and iRepertoire HTBI primers, TCR beta libraries were built. TCRdb reprocessed the multiplex PCR reads with MiXCR, giving one entry per CDR3 protein. The sample shows about 560,000 distinct CDR3 sequences, 15% to 20% of them seen only once. The same data also contributed to another study, on T cells in Graves' hyperthyroidism and ophthalmopathy.

This TCR came from a young man with Graves disease. Specimen: peripheral blood mononuclear cells (PBMCs), collected at new diagnosis, from a patient treated with antithyroid drugs. The chain has TRBV7-9 and TRBJ1-1; D unresolved. In DNA, the CDR3 is TGTGCCAGCAGCCCCCTGGAGAGATTGAGCACTGAAGCTTTCTTT. Encoded protein: CASSPLERLSTEAFF.